The 2 T cell receptor beta chains given below trace back to one sample, sequenced in a study of T cell responses to AZD1222 COVID-19 vaccine. Repertoires were generated with immunoSEQ multiplex PCR, while TCRdb's copy carries only in-frame clones and drops some. The table has 150,000 to 200,000 clones, over 80% seen once. Source: peripheral blood, taken on day 0 of MenACWY control vaccination. Every receptor here comes from an adult in good health.

The chain links TRBV2 to TRBJ2-3, with unresolved D. V shed 4 bases and J shed 0 bases, with 8 bases lying between them. CDR3 length: 14 residues. Germline CDR1 SNHLY, CDR2 FYNNEI. CDR3: CASSGHISTDTQYF. The CDR3 DNA follows: TGTGCCAGCAGTGGGCACATCAGCACAGATACGCAGTATTTT.

The chain joins TRBV3-1 (or the pseudogene TRBV3-2) to TRBJ2-5; D is unresolved. V lost 1 base and J 5 bases, leaving 2 bases between the germline ends. From germline, CDR1 is LGHDT and CDR2 YNNKEL (reference sequence). CDR3 size: 11 residues. CDR3: CASSQVETQYF. CDR3 bases: TGTGCCAGCAGCCAAGTGGAGACCCAGTACTTC.